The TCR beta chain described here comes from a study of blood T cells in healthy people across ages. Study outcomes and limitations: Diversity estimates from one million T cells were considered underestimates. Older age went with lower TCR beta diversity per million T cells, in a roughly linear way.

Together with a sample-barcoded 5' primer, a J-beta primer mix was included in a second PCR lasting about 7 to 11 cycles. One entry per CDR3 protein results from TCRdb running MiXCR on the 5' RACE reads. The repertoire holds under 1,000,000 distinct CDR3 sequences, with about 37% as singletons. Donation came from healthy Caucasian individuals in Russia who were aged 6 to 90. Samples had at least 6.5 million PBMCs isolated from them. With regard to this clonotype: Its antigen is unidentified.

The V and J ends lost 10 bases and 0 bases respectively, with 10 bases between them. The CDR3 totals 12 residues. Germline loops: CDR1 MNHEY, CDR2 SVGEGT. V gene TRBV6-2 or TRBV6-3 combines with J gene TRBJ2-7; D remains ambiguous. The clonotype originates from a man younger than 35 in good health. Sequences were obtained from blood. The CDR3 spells CATRRASYEQYF. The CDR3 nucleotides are TGTGCCACCCGTCGGGCCTCCTACGAGCAGTACTTC.